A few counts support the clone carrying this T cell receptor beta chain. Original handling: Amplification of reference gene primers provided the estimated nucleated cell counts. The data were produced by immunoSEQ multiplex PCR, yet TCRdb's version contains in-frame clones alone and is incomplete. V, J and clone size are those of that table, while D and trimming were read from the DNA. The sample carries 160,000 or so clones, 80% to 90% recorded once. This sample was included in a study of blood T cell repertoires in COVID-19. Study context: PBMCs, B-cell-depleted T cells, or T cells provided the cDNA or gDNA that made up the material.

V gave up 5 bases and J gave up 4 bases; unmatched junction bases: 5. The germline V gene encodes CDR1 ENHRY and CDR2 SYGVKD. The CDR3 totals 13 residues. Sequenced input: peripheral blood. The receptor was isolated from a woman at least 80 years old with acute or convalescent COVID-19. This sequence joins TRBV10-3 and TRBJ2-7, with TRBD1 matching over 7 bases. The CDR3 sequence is CAISLRGFYEQYF. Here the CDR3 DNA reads TGTGCCATCAGTCTCAGGGGGTTTTACGAGCAGTACTTC.